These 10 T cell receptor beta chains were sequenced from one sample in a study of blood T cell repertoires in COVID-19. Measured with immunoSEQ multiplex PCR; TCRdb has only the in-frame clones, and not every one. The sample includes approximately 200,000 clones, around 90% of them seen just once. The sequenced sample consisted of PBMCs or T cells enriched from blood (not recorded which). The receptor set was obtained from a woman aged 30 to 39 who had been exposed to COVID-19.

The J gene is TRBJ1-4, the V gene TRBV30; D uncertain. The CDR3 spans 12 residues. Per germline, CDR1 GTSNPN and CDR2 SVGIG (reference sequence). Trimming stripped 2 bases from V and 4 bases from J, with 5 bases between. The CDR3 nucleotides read TGTGCCTGGAGTTACGGTAATGAAAAACTGTTTTTT. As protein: CAWSYGNEKLFF.

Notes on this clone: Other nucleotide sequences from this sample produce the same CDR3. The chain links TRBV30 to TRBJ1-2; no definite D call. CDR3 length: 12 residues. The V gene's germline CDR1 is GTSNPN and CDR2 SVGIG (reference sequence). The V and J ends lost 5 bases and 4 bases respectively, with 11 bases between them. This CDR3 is CAWGQGGYGYTF. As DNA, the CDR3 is TGTGCCTGGGGCCAAGGAGGCTATGGCTACACCTTC.

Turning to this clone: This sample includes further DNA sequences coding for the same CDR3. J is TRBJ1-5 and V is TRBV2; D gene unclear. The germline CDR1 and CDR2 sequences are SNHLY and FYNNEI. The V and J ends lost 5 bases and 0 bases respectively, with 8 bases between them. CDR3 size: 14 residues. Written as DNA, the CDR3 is TGTGCCAGCAGTCAAGGTAGTAGCAATCAGCCCCAGCATTTT. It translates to CASSQGSSNQPQHF.

The CDR3 DNA is TGTGCCAGCAGTGAAGCGAGGAGCTATGGCTACACCTTC. Amino acids: CASSEARSYGYTF. V is TRBV2 and J is TRBJ1-2; D gene ambiguous. Germline V gene sequence: CDR1 SNHLY, CDR2 FYNNEI. The CDR3 extends over 13 amino acids. V lost 0 bases and J 4 bases, leaving 6 bases between the germline ends. The complete variable domain, with remaining parts taken from reference TRBV2 and TRBJ1-2, reads EPEVTQTPSHQVTQMGQEVILRCVPISNHLYFYWYRQILGQKVEFLVSFYNNEISEKSEIFDDQFSVERPDGSNFTLKIRSTKLEDSAMYFCASSEARSYGYTFGSGTRLTVV.

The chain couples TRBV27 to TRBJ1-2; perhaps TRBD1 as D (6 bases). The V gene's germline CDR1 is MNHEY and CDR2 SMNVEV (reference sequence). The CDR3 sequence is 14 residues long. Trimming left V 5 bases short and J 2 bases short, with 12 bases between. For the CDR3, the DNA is TGTGCCAGCAGTCCGCTAAGGGGGAACTATGGCTACACCTTC. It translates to CASSPLRGNYGYTF.

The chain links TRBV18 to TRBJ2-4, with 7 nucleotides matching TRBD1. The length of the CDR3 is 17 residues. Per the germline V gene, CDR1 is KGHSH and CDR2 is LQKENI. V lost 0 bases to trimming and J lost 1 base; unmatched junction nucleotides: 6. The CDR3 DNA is TGTGCCAGCTCACCACCACTCAGGGGGACGGCCAAAAACATTCAGTACTTC. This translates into CASSPPLRGTAKNIQYF.

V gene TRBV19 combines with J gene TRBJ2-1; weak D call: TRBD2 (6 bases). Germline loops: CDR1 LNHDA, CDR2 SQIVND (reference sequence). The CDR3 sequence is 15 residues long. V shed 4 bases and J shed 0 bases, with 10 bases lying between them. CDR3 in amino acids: CASSKRADSYNEQFF. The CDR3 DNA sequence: TGTGCCAGTAGTAAGCGGGCCGACTCCTACAATGAGCAGTTCTTC. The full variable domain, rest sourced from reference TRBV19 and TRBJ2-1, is DGGITQSPKYLFRKEGQNVTLSCEQNLNHDAMYWYRQDPGQGLRLIYYSQIVNDFQKGDIAEGYSVSREKKESFPLTVTSAQKNPTAFYLCASSKRADSYNEQFFGPGTRLTVL.

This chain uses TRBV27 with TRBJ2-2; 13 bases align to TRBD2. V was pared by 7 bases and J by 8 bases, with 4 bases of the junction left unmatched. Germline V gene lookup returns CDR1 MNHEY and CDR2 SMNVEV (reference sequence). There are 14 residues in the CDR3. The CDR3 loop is CASKGLAGRGELFF. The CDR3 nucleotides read TGTGCCAGCAAGGGACTAGCGGGAAGGGGGGAGCTGTTTTTT.

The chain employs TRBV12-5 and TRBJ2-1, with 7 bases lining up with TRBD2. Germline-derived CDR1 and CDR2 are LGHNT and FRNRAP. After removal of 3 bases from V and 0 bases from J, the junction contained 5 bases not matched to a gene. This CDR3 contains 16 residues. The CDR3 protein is CASGLPSGTSYNEQFF. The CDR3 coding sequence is TGTGCTAGTGGTTTACCAAGCGGGACCTCCTACAATGAGCAGTTCTTC.

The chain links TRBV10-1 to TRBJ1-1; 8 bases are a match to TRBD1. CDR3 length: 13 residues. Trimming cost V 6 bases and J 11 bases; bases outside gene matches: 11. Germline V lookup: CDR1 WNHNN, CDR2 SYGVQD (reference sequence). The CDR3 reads CASRSGQGGEAFF. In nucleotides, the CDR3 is TGCGCCAGCAGGAGTGGACAGGGCGGTGAGGCTTTCTTT.